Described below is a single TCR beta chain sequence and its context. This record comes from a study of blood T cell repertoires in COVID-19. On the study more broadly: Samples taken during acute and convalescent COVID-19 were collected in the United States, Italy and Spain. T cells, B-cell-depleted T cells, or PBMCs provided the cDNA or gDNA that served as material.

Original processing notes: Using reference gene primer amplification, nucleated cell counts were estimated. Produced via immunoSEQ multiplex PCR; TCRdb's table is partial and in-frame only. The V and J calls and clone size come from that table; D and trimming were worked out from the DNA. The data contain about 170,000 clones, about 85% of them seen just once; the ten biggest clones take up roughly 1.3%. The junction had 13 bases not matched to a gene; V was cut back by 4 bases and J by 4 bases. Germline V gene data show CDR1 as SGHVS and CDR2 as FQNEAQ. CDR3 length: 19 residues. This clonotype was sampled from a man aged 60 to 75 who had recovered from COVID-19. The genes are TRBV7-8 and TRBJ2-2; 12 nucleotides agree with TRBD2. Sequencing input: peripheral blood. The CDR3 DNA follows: TGTGCCAGCAGCTACCCGGGACTAGCGGGTCAGGGGGCCACCGGGGAGCTGTTTTTT. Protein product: CASSYPGLAGQGATGELFF.